This T cell receptor beta chain is drawn from a study of T cell repertoires in cytomegalovirus infection. Study-level background: Evidence of both CMV infection and a matching HLA type came from public TCR beta signatures.

This clonotype was observed a handful of times. The antigen is not known. TCRdb used MiXCR to reprocess the reads, holding one entry per CDR3 protein. Seen here are roughly 630,000 distinct CDR3 sequences, roughly 24% observed once, and the top ten hold approximately 8%. Findings and limits, study-wide: The response measured ex vivo was dominated by TCR beta clonotypes (HLA-C-restricted and CMV-specific). Summed frequency of shared TCR beta families picked out CMV carriers who also had the relevant HLA.

V lost 6 bases and J lost 4; bases outside the gene matches: 19. Germline V CDR1 and CDR2: SNHLY, FYNNEI. The CDR3 covers 18 residues. What was sequenced was CD8+ T cells from PBMCs. V and J are TRBV2 and TRBJ2-5; TRBD2 agrees at 8 bases. This receptor was identified in a human donor in good health (CMV status not recorded). Some clones in this sample may be carry-over from other donors' samples. CDR3 sequence (DNA): TGTGCCAGCAGAAGATTAACCAGAGACGGGGGGGGGAGAGAGACCCAGTACTTC. Its translation is CASRRLTRDGGGRETQYF.